The T cell receptor beta chain under discussion was sequenced for a study of beta chain features in type 1 diabetes. Regarding the study as a whole: Because the template was cDNA, high-expressing cells might be over-represented. Although PCR might favor shorter templates, it would do so equally in patients and controls.

The study reverse transcribed the entire isolated RNA, so it sequenced expressed TCRB transcripts. Here immunoSEQ multiplex PCR was the method, and the copy in TCRdb shows in-frame clones only, minus some. In the table there are about 150,000 clones, 11% of which are singletons. V trimming: 10 bases; J trimming: 7 bases; junction bases outside the gene matches: 9. CDR3 size: 12 residues. The germline gives CDR1 ENHRY, CDR2 SYGVKD. With regard to this clone: Its specificity is unknown.

The specimen was central memory CD4+ T cells from blood. This clonotype originated in a man aged 18 to 29 in good health. The V call is TRBV10-3, the J call TRBJ2-5, with TRBD1 matching over 7 bases. CDR3: CASRETGLTQYF. In DNA form, the CDR3 reads TGTGCCAGCAGGGAGACAGGGTTGACCCAGTACTTC.